This is a list of T cell receptor beta chains from one sample in a study of T cells after posttransplantation cyclophosphamide. The table came from immunoSEQ multiplex PCR; TCRdb's copy has only in-frame clones and leaves some out. Of 30,000 or so clones listed, 70% to 90% are singletons. Sequencing was done on a sample of PBMCs. Source of these receptors: a woman in her 40s with a blood cancer, CMV-positive, and with a related stem cell donor. Each CDR3 is given with its conserved first and last residue. D genes are given only for firm matches. Some rows have no size entry. The others give once, few or many, or a class for an expanded clone.

TRBJ2-2 | TRBV6-6 | NA | TRBD2 | 15 | CASSYTGRDTGELFF | TGTGCCAGCAGTTATACGGGGAGGGACACCGGGGAGCTGTTTTTT
TRBJ2-3 | TRBV7-3 | NA | NA | 16 | CASSLSGSPLWDTQYF | TGTGCCAGCAGCTTAAGTGGGAGCCCCCTCTGGGATACGCAGTATTTT
TRBJ2-7 | TRBV5-3 | NA | NA | 14 | CARSPGQQDYEQYF | TGTGCCAGAAGCCCCGGACAGCAAGATTACGAGCAGTACTTC
TRBJ2-5 | TRBV18 | NA | TRBD2 | 15 | CASSPPGGAGETQYF | TGTGCCAGCTCACCACCCGGGGGGGCAGGAGAGACCCAGTACTTC
TRBJ1-1 | TRBV9 | NA | NA | 13 | CASSEGGVTEAFF | TGTGCCAGCAGCGAGGGGGGGGTCACTGAAGCTTTCTTT
TRBJ2-7 | TRBV10-3 | NA | TRBD1 | 17 | CAISGVRQGSSSYEQYF | TGTGCCATCAGTGGAGTGAGACAGGGATCATCCTCCTACGAGCAGTACTTC
TRBJ1-6 | TRBV21-1 | NA | NA | 17 | CASSSRDRGFPRSPLHF | TGTGCCAGCAGCTCCCGGGACAGGGGGTTCCCAAGGTCACCCCTCCACTTT
TRBJ1-1 | TRBV4-1 | NA | NA | 14 | CASSRSETRTEAFF | TGCGCCAGCAGCCGCTCCGAGACAAGGACTGAAGCTTTCTTT
TRBJ2-5 | TRBV2 | NA | TRBD2 | 15 | CASSVGGGAFETQYF | TGTGCCAGCAGTGTAGGCGGGGGGGCCTTCGAGACCCAGTACTTC
TRBJ2-6 | TRBV7-2 | few | NA | 15 | CASSLTSSGANVLTF | TGTGCCAGCAGCCTAACTAGCTCTGGGGCCAACGTCCTGACTTTC
TRBJ2-5 | TRBV18 | NA | TRBD2 | 16 | CASSPRTSGSRETQYF | TGTGCCAGCTCACCGAGGACTAGCGGGTCGAGGGAGACCCAGTACTTC
TRBJ1-6 | TRBV6-4 | NA | NA | 15 | CASSQLAGLVSPLHF | TGTGCCAGCAGCCAATTGGCGGGGTTAGTTTCACCCCTCCACTTT
TRBJ2-5 | TRBV4-1 | NA | NA | 15 | CASSQEGSRQETQYF | TGCGCCAGCAGCCAAGAGGGCAGTAGGCAAGAGACCCAGTACTTC
TRBJ2-1 | TRBV28 | NA | NA | 13 | CASSSTVGNEQFF | TGTGCCAGCAGCTCCACAGTAGGTAATGAGCAGTTCTTC
TRBJ2-3 | TRBV7-3 | NA | TRBD2 | 14 | CASSRTSGKDTQYF | TGTGCCAGCAGCAGGACTAGCGGGAAAGATACGCAGTATTTT
TRBJ2-7 | TRBV7-2 | NA | NA | 12 | CASSLTPYEQYF | TGTGCCAGCAGCCTAACCCCCTACGAGCAGTACTTC
TRBJ2-2 | TRBV6-5 | once | TRBD2 | 16 | CASSYERRTSAGELFF | TGTGCCAGCAGTTACGAGCGGAGGACTAGCGCCGGGGAGCTGTTTTTT
TRBJ1-6 | TRBV7-3 | NA | TRBD1 | 14 | CASSSGQGNSPLHF | TGTGCCAGCAGCTCGGGACAGGGGAATTCACCCCTCCACTTT
TRBJ1-1 | TRBV10-3 | once | NA | 12 | CATRGEDTEAFF | TGTGCCACAAGAGGAGAGGACACTGAAGCTTTCTTT
TRBJ2-7 | TRBV2 | NA | NA | 15 | CASSVQGGGTYEQYF | TGTGCCAGCAGTGTACAGGGGGGGGGCACCTACGAGCAGTACTTC
TRBJ2-2 | TRBV5-1 | NA | TRBD1 | 18 | CASSHRTGLRPNTGELFF | TGCGCCAGCAGCCATAGGACAGGATTGCGTCCGAACACCGGGGAGCTGTTTTTT
TRBJ1-2 | TRBV5-8 | NA | TRBD1 | 17 | CASMVRTGAIANYGYTF | TGTGCCAGCATGGTCCGGACAGGGGCGATAGCTAACTATGGCTACACCTTC
TRBJ2-1 | TRBV27 | NA | TRBD2 | 15 | CASSFTSGGYNEQFF | TGTGCCAGCAGTTTTACTAGCGGGGGGTACAATGAGCAGTTCTTC
TRBJ1-2 | TRBV14 | NA | NA | 16 | CASSQGLLAGARGYTF | TGTGCCAGCAGCCAAGGACTTCTGGCAGGGGCGCGCGGCTACACCTTC
TRBJ1-1 | TRBV9 | NA | TRBD1 | 15 | CASRGRDSLTPEAFF | TGTGCCAGCAGGGGACGGGACAGCCTGACGCCTGAAGCTTTCTTT
TRBJ2-7 | TRBV5-1 | NA | TRBD1 | 14 | CASSSDRGLYEQYF | TGCGCCAGCAGCTCCGACAGGGGGCTCTACGAGCAGTACTTC
TRBJ2-7 | TRBV2 | NA | TRBD1 | 14 | CARQTGTGIDEQYF | TGTGCCAGACAAACTGGGACAGGGATAGACGAGCAGTACTTC
TRBJ1-4 | TRBV25-1 | few | TRBD1 | 16 | CASSETGIGPNEKLFF | TGTGCCAGCAGTGAGACAGGGATCGGGCCTAATGAAAAACTGTTTTTT
TRBJ2-7 | TRBV6-1 | NA | TRBD2 | 15 | CASSFRTSPSYEQYF | TGTGCCAGCAGCTTTCGGACTAGCCCTTCCTACGAGCAGTACTTC
TRBJ2-7 | TRBV13 | NA | NA | 13 | CASSSTGSYEQYF | TGTGCCAGCAGCTCGACTGGTTCGTACGAGCAGTACTTC
TRBJ1-2 | TRBV28 | NA | NA | 14 | CASRTPRYNYGYTF | TGTGCCAGCAGGACCCCGAGGTATAACTATGGCTACACCTTC
TRBJ2-5 | TRBV4-2 | NA | TRBD2 | 19 | CASSQDARFQRGGSGTQYF | TGTGCCAGCAGCCAAGATGCCCGTTTTCAGCGGGGTGGATCGGGGACCCAGTACTTC
TRBJ2-3 | TRBV11-3 | NA | TRBD2 | 16 | CASSSQTSGGPDTQYF | TGTGCCAGCAGCTCCCAGACTAGCGGGGGGCCGGATACGCAGTATTTT
TRBJ2-1 | TRBV5-1 | NA | TRBD1 | 17 | CASSSDGQGKWGNEQFF | TGCGCCAGCAGCTCGGATGGACAGGGGAAATGGGGCAATGAGCAGTTCTTC
TRBJ1-4 | TRBV4-3 | NA | TRBD1 | 16 | CASSPRQGLGNEKLFF | TGCGCCAGCAGCCCCAGACAGGGGTTGGGTAATGAAAAACTGTTTTTT
TRBJ1-3 | TRBV27 | NA | NA | 14 | CASSPSVSGNTIYF | TGTGCCAGCAGTCCTTCGGTCTCTGGAAACACCATATATTTT
TRBJ2-1 | TRBV7-6 | NA | TRBD2 | 15 | CASSLFLAGGNEQFF | TGTGCCAGCAGCTTGTTTCTAGCGGGGGGGAATGAGCAGTTCTTC
TRBJ2-5 | TRBV18 | NA | NA | 12 | CASSPVGETQYF | TGTGCCAGCTCACCCGTCGGGGAGACCCAGTACTTC